This T cell receptor (beta chain) was sequenced during a study of cytomegalovirus exposure and HLA in healthy donors. The study's findings and limits: Researchers reported in a later analysis that a missense DCLRE1C variant was tied to TCR beta V- and J-gene trimming. HLA alleles were associated with some 17,000 TCR beta sequences in a later analysis at 0.05 false discovery rate.

The CDR3 is 13 amino acids. Trimming cost V 3 bases and J 7 bases, with 10 bases left between them. The germline V gene encodes CDR1 KGHSH and CDR2 LQKENI. To note about this clone: The antigen remains unidentified.

The PCR made use of 60 Vbeta and 13 Jbeta primers. Repertoires were generated with immunoSEQ multiplex PCR, while TCRdb's copy carries only in-frame clones and drops some. The repertoire holds approximately 120,000 clones, around 82% seen once, with 0.95% to 1.5% in the top ten. Specimen: PBMCs. The chain is built from TRBV18 and TRBJ1-5; no firm D call. The receptor comes from a female donor in good health and CMV-seronegative. The CDR3 nucleotides read TGTGCCAGCTCACCGGCTAGGCACCAGCCCCAGCATTTT. This translates into CASSPARHQPQHF. Using reference TRBV18 and TRBJ1-5 for the parts outside the CDR3, the full variable domain is NAGVMQNPRHLVRRRGQEARLRCSPMKGHSHVYWYRQLPEEGLKFMVYLQKENIIDESGMPKERFSAEFPKEGPSILRIQQVVRGDSAAYFCASSPARHQPQHFGDGTRLSIL.